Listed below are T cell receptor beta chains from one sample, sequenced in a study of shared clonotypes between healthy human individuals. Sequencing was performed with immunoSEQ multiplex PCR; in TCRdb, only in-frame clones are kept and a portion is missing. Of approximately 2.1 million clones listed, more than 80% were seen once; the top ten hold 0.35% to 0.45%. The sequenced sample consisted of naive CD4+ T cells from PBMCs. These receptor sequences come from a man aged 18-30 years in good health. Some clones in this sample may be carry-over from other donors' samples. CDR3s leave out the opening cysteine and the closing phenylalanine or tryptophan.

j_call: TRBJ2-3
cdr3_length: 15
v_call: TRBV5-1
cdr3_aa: ASSWGLAGGSTDTQY

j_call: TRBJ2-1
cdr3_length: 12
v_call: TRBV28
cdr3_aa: ASRGGSAHNEQF

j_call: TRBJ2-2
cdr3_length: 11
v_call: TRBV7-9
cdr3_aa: ASSLMRAGELF

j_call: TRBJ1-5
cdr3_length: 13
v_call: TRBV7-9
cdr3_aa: ASRRTGGPNQPQH

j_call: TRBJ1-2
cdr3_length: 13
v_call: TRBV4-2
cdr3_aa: ASSPRGQATYGYT

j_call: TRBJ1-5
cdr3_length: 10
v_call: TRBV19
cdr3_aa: ASSGGTGPQH

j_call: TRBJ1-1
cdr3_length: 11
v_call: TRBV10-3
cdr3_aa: AISESNHGEAF

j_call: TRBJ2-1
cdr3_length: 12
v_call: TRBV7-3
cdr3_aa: ASSLNPAGSEQF

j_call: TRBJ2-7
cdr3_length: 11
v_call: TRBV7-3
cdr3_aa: ASSLTPFYEQY

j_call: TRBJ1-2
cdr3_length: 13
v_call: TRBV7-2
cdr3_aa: ASSLGVGAYYGYT

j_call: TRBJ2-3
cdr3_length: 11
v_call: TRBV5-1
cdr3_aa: ASSLDSTFTQY

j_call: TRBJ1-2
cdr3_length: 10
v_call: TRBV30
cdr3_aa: AWGDLSYGYT

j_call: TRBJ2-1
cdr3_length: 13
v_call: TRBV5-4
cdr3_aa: ASSTGGGGYNEQF

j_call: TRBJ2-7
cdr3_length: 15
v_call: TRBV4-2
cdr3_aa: ASSRGLAGDGFGEQY

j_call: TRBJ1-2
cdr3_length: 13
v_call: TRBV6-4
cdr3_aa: ASSDSGTGIYGYT

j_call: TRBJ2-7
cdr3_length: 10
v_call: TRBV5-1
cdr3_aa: ASSVGQGEQY

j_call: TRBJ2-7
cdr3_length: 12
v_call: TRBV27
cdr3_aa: ASTYRGGSYEQY

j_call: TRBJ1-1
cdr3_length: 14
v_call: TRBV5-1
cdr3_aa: ASSLATDRLGAEAF

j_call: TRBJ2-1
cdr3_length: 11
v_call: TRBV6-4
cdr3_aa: ASNRGDYNEQF

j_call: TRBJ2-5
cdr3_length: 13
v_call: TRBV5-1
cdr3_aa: ASSVSGRAGETQY

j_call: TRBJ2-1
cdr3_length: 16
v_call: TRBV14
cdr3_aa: ASSPTSGRGPSYNEQF

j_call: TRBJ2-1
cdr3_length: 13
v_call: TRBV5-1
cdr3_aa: ASSLGSPSYNEQF

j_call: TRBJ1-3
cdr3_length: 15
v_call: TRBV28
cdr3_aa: ASRRARTGTYSDTIY

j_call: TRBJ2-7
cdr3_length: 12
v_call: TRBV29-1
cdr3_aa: SVAQSLGSYEQY

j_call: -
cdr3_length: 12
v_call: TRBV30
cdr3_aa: AWKVAGQTYEQY

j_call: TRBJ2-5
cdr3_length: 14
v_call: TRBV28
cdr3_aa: ASPPRGGRTEETQY

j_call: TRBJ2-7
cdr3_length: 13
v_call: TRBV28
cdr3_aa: ASSLRTSGSYEQY

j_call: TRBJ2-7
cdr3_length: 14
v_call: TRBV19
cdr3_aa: ASRRNRDTVLYEQY

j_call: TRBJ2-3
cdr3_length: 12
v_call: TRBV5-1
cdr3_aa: ASSLGRLTDTQY

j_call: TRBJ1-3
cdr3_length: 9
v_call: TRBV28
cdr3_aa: ASSPGNTIY

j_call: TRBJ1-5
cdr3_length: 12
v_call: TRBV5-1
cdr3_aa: ASSGGEGNQPQH

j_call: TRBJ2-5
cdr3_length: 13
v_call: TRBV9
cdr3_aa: ATTRRADSQETQY

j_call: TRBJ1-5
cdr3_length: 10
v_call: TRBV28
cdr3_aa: ATRDGNQPQH

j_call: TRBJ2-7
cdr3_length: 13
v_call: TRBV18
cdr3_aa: ASSPAAGGSYEQY

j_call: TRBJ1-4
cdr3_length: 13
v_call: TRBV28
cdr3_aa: ASSLRFRKDEKLF

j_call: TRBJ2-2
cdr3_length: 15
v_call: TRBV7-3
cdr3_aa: ASSLIGTERHTGELF

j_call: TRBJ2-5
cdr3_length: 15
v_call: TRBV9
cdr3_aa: ASSTGRTSGGGETQY

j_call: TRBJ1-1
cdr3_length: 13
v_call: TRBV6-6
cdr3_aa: ASSTTQGIRTEAF

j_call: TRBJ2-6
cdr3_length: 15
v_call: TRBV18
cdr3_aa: ASSLLSPPSGANVLT

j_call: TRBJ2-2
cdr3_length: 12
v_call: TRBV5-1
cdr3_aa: ASSLTGVVRELF

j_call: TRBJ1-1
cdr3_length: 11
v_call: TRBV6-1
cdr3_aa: ASSVQVNTEAF

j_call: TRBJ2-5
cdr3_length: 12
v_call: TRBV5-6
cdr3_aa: ASSTTGGQETQY

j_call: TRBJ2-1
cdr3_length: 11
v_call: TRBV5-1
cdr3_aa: ASSRGDYNEQF

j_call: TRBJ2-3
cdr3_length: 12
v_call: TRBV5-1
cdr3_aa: ASEGGSGTDTQY

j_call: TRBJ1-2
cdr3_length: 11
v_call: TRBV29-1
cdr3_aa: SPWGRADYGYT

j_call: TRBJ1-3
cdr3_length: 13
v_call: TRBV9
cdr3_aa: ASSVRSTGGNTIY

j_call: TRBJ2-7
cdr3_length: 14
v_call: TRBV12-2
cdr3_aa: ASRPPGAGESYEQY